This TCR beta chain was identified in a study of tumor and adjacent non-tumor tissue in lung cancer. Study-wide context: Each sample yielded roughly 4 million productive TCRbeta reads on average. Study findings and constraints: Significantly higher TCR diversity was found in tumor than normal lung. Patients with more diverse tumor TCRs had worse survival.

CDR3 length equals 19 residues. CDR1 and CDR2 (germline): ENHRY, SYGVKD. A word on this clonotype: The antigen remains unidentified. The junction shows a germline mismatch at one end, possibly a read error.

Three rounds of nested PCR, following a modified ARM-PCR protocol, produced the TCRbeta library. TCRdb analysed the multiplex PCR reads with MiXCR anew, one entry per CDR3 protein. The data show about 70,000 distinct CDR3 sequences, 55% to 85% seen once. This sample's RNA came from whole unsorted tissue. Specimen: lung tumor tissue. The clonotype originates from a man aged 60-69 years with non-small cell lung cancer. V usage is TRBV10-3 and J usage is TRBJ2-6, with a tentative D call TRBD1 (5 bases). The CDR3 sequence is CTISAYQGPNPSGANVLTF. For the CDR3, the DNA is TGTACCATCAGTGCTTACCAGGGCCCAAACCCTTCTGGGGCCAACGTCCTGACTTTC.